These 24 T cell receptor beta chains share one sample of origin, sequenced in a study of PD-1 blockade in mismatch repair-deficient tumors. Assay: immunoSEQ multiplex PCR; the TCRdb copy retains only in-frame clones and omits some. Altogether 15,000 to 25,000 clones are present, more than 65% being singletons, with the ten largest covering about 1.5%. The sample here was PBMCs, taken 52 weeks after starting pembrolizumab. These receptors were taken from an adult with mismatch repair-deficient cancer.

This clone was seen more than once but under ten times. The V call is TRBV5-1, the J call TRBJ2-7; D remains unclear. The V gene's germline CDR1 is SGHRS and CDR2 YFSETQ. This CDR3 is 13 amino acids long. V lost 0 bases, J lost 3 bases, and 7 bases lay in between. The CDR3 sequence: CASSLDSLYEQYF. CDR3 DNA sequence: TGCGCCAGCAGCTTGGACAGCCTCTACGAGCAGTACTTC. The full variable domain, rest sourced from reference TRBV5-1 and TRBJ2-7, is KAGVTQTPRYLIKTRGQQVTLSCSPISGHRSVSWYQQTPGQGLQFLFEYFSETQRNKGNFPGRFSGRQFSNSRSEMNVSTLELGDSALYLCASSLDSLYEQYFGPGTRLTVT.

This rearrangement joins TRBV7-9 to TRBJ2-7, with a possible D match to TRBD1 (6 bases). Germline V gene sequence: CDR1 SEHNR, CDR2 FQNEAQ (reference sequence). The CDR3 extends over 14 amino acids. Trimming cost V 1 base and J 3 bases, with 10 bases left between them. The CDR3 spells CASSLVGAGYEQYF. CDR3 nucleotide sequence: TGTGCCAGCAGCTTAGTGGGGGCCGGCTACGAGCAGTACTTC.

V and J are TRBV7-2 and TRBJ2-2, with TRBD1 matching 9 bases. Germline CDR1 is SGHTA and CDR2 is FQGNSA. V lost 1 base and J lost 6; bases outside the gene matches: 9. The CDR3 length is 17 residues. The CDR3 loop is CASSLVPGQGRSGELFF. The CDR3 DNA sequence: TGTGCCAGCAGCTTAGTTCCGGGACAGGGCCGTTCCGGGGAGCTGTTTTTT.

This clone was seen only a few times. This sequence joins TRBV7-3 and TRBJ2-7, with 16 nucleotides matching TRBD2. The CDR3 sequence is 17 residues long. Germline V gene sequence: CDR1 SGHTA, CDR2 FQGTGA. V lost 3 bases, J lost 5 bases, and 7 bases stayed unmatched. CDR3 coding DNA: TGTGCCAGCAGCTTGAGCCGGGGACTAGCGGGAGGGAACGAGCAGTACTTC. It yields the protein CASSLSRGLAGGNEQYF.

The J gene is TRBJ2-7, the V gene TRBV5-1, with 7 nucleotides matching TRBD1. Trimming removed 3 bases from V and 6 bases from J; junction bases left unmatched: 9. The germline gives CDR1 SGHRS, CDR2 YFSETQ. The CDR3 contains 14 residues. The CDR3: CASSYRDSTSEQYF. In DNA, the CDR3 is TGCGCCAGCAGCTACCGGGACAGCACGTCCGAGCAGTACTTC.

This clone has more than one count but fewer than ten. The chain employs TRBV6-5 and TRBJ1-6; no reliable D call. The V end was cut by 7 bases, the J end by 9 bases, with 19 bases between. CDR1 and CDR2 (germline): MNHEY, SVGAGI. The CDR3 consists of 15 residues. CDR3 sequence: CASTLTYGNSSPLHF. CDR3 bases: TGTGCCAGCACCCTGACCTACGGGAACAGTTCACCCCTCCACTTT.

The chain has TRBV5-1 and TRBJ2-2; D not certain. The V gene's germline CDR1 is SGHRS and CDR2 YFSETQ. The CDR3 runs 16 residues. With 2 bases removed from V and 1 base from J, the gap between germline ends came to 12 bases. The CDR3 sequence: CASSFSADWNTGELFF. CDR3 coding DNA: TGCGCCAGCAGCTTCTCGGCTGACTGGAACACCGGGGAGCTGTTTTTT.

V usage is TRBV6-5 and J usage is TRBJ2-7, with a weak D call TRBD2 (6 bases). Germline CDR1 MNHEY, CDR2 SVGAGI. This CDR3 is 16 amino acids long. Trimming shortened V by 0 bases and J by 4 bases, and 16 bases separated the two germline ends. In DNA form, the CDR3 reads TGTGCCAGCAGTTACTCGCGCGGTCTAGCGAGATACGAGCAGTACTTC. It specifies CASSYSRGLARYEQYF.

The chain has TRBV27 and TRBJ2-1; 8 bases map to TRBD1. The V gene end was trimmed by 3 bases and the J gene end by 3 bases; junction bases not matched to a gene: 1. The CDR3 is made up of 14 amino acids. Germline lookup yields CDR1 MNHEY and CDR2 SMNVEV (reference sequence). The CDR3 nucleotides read TGTGCCAGCAGTTTCGGACAGGGCTACAATGAGCAGTTCTTC. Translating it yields CASSFGQGYNEQFF.

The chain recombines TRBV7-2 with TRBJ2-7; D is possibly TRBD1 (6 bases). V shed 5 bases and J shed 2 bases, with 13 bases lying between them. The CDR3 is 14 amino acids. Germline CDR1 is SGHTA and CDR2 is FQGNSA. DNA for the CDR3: TGTGCCAGCAGCCACCCCACAGGGACCTACGAGCAGTACTTC. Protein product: CASSHPTGTYEQYF.

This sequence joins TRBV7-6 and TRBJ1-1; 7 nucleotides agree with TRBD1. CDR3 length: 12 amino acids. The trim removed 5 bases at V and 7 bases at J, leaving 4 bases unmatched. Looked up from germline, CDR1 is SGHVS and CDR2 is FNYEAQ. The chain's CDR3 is CASSRQGIEAFF. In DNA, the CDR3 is TGTGCCAGCAGCCGACAGGGTATTGAAGCTTTCTTT.

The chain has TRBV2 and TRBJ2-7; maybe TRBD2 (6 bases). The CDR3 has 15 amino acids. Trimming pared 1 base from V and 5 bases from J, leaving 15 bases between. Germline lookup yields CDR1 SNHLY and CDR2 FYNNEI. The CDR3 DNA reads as TGTGCCAGCAGTGAAGTTAGCGGCTTGGGCCACGAGCAGTACTTC. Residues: CASSEVSGLGHEQYF.

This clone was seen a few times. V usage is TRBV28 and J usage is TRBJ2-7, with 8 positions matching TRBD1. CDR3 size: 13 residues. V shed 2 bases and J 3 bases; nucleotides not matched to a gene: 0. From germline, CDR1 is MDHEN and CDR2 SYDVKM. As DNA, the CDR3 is TGTGCCAGCAGTTTAGGACAGGGCTACGAGCAGTACTTC. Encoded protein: CASSLGQGYEQYF.

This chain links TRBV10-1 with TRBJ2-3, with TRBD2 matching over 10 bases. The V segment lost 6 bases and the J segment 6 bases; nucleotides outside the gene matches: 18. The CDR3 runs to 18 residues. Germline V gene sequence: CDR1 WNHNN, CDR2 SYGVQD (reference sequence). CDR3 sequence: CASSGGSGLGLAWDTQYF. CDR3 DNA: TGCGCCAGCAGCGGCGGGTCGGGGCTGGGACTAGCGTGGGATACGCAGTATTTT.

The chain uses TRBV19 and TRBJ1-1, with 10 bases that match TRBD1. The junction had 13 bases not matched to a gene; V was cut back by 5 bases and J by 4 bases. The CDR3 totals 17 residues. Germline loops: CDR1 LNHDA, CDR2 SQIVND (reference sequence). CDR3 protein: CASSATGTGETGTEAFF. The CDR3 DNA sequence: TGTGCCAGTAGTGCAACCGGGACAGGGGAGACCGGCACTGAAGCTTTCTTT.

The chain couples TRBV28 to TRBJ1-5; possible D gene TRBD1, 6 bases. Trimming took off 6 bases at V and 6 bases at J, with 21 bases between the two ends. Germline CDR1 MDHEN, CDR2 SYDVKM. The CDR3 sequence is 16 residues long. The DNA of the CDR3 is TGTGCCAGCAGCTGGGGAGGGGGGGGCAACGGTCAGCCCCAGCATTTT. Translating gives CASSWGGGGNGQPQHF. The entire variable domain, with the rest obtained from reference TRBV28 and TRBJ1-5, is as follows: DVKVTQSSRYLVKRTGEKVFLECVQDMDHENMFWYRQDPGLGLRLIYFSYDVKMKEKGDIPEGYSVSREKKERFSLILESASTNQTSMYLCASSWGGGGNGQPQHFGDGTRLSIL.

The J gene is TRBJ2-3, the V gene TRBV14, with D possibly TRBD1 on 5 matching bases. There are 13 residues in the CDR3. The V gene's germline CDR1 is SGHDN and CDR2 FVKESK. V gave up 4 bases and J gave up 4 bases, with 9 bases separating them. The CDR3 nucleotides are TGTGCCAGCAGCCGGGCAGGGCCAGATACGCAGTATTTT. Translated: CASSRAGPDTQYF.

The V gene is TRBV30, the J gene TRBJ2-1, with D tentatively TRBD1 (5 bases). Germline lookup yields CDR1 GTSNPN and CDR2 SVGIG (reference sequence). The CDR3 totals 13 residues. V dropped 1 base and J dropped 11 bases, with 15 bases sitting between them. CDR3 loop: CAWSEGVSLKQFF. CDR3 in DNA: TGTGCCTGGAGTGAAGGGGTGTCCCTGAAGCAGTTCTTC.

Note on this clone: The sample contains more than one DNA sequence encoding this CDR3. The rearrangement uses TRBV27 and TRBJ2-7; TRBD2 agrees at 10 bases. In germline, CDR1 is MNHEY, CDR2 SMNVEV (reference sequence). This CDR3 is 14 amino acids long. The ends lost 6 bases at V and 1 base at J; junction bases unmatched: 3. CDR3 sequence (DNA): TGTGCCAGCAGGTTAGCGGGAGGTTCCTACGAGCAGTACTTC. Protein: CASRLAGGSYEQYF.

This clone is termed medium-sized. CDR3 sequence (DNA): TGTGCCAGCAGCTTAGATACTAGCGGGGCCTACGAGCAGTACTTC. Encoded protein: CASSLDTSGAYEQYF. The chain joins TRBV7-6 to TRBJ2-7; 10 bases map to TRBD2. Germline assignment: CDR1 SGHVS and CDR2 FNYEAQ. Unmatched junction bases numbered 2, after V lost 1 base and J lost 2 bases. The CDR3 extends over 15 amino acids.

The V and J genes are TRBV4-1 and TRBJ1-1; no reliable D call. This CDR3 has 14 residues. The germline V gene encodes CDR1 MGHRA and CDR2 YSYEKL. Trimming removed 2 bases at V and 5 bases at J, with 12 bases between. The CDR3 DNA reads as TGCGCCAGCAGCCAACCAGGTGGATGGACTGAAGCTTTCTTT. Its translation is CASSQPGGWTEAFF.

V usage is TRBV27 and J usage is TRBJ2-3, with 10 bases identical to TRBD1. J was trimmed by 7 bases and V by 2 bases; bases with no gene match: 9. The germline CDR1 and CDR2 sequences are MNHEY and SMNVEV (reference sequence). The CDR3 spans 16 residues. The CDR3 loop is CASSLLGTGDWNTQYF. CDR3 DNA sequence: TGTGCCAGCAGTTTACTAGGGACAGGGGATTGGAATACGCAGTATTTT.

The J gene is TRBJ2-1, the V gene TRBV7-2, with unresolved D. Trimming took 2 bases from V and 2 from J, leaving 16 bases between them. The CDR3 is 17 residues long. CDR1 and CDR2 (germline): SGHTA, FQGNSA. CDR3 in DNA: TGTGCCAGCAGCTTATTTTATGGCCGAAACACCTACAATGAGCAGTTCTTC. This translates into CASSLFYGRNTYNEQFF.

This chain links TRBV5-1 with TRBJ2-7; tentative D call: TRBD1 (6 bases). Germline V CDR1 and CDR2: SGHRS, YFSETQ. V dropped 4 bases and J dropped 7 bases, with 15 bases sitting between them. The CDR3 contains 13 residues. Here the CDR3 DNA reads TGCGCCAGCAGCGTCTCAGGGGCGCGGGAGCAGTACTTC. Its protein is CASSVSGAREQYF. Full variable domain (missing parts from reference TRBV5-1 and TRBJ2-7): KAGVTQTPRYLIKTRGQQVTLSCSPISGHRSVSWYQQTPGQGLQFLFEYFSETQRNKGNFPGRFSGRQFSNSRSEMNVSTLELGDSALYLCASSVSGAREQYFGPGTRLTVT.